This T cell receptor beta chain comes out of a study of post-analysis software for immune sequencing data. The study, taken as a whole, reports: Patients had higher frequencies than controls of five TRBV segments, including TRBV5-6, TRBV5-1 and TRBV20-1.

Included in the TCR beta cDNA libraries were unique molecular identifiers. Via MiXCR, TCRdb re-called the PCR reads, giving one row per CDR3 protein. Counted here are 750,000 to 950,000 distinct CDR3 sequences, around 50% occurring once; the ten biggest clones make up about 4.8%. The CDR3 runs 15 residues. CDR1 is SGHTA and CDR2 is FQGNSA in the germline V gene. Trimming took off 3 bases at V and 2 bases at J, with 8 bases between the two ends. This clonotype appeared a few times. What it binds is unknown. This receptor was obtained from a girl aged 10-17 years with multiple sclerosis. Material: blood. The V call is TRBV7-2, the J call TRBJ2-6, with a weak D call TRBD1 (5 bases). This CDR3 is CASSFRAPGANVLTF. Here the CDR3 DNA reads TGTGCCAGCAGCTTCAGGGCCCCTGGGGCCAACGTCCTGACTTTC.